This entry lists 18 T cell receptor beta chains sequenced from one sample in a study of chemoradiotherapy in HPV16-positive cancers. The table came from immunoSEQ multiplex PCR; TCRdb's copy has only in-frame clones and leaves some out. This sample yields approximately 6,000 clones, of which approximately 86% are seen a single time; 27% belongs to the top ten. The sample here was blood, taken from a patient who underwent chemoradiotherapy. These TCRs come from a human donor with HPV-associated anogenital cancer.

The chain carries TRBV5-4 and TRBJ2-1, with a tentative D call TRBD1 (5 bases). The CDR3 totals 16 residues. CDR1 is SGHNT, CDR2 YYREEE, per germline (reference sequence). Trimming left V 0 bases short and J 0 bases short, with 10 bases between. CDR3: CASSLEQGTSYNEQFF. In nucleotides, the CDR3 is TGTGCCAGCAGCTTGGAGCAGGGAACCTCCTACAATGAGCAGTTCTTC.

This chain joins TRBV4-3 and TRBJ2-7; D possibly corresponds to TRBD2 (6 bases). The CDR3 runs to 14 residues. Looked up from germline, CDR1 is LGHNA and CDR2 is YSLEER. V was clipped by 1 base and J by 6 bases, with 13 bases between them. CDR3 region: CASSQAGRFGEQYF. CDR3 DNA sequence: TGCGCCAGCAGCCAAGCGGGGAGGTTCGGCGAGCAGTACTTC.

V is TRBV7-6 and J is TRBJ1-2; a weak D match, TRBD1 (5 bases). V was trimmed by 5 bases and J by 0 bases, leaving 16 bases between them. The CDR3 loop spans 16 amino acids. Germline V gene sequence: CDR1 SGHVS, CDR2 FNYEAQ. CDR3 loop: CASSRGGSETNYGYTF. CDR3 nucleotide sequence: TGTGCCAGCAGCCGGGGGGGGTCGGAAACTAACTATGGCTACACCTTC.

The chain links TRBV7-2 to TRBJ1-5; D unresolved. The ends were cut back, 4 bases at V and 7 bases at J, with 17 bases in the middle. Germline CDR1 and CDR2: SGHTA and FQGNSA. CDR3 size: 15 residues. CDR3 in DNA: TGTGCCAGCAGCTCACCAGCCGGAGGGTCCCAGCCCCAGCATTTT. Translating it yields CASSSPAGGSQPQHF.

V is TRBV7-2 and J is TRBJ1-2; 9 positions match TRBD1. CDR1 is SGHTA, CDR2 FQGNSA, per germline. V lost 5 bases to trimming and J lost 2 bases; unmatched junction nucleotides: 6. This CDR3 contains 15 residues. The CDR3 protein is CASSLYRGRNYGYTF. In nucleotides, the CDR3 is TGTGCCAGCAGCCTATACAGGGGGCGGAACTATGGCTACACCTTC.

The CDR3 loop reads CASSGRGGEAFF. For the CDR3, the DNA is TGTGCCAGCTCCGGGCGTGGGGGAGAGGCTTTCTTT. The V and J genes are TRBV18 and TRBJ1-1; D possibly corresponds to TRBD1 (5 bases). This CDR3 has 12 amino acids. Trimming took 6 bases from V and 11 from J, leaving 16 bases between them. CDR1 KGHSH and CDR2 LQKENI come from the germline V gene.

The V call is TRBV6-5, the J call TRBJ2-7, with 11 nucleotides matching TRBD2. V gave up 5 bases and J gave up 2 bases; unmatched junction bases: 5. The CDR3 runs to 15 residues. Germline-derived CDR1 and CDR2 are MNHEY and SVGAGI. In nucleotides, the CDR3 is TGTGCCAGCAGTACTAGCGGGAGTTCCGCCTACGAGCAGTACTTC. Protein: CASSTSGSSAYEQYF.

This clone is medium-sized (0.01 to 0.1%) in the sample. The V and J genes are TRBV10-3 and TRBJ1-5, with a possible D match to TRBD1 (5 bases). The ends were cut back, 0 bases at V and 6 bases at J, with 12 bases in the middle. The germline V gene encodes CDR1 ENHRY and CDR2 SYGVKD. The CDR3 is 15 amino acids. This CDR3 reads CAISESGQGSQPQHF. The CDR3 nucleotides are TGTGCCATCAGTGAGTCCGGCCAGGGAAGTCAGCCCCAGCATTTT.

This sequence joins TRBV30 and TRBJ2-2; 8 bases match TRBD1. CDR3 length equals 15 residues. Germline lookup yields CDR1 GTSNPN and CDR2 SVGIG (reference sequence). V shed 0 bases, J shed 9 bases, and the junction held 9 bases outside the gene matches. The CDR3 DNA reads TGTGCCTGGAGTGTAAGGACAGGGCTTTCGCGGGAGCTGTTTTTT. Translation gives CAWSVRTGLSRELFF.

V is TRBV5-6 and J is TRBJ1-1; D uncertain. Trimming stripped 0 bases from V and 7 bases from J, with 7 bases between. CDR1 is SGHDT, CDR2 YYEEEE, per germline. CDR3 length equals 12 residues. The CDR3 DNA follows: TGTGCCAGCAGCTTGGTCGGGGTTGAAGCTTTCTTT. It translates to CASSLVGVEAFF.

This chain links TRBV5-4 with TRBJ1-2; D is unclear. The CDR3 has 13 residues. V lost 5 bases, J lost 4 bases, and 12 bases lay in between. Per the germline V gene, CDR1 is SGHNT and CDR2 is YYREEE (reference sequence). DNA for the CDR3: TGTGCCAGCAGTCTTCAGGCATCCTATGGCTACACCTTC. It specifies CASSLQASYGYTF.

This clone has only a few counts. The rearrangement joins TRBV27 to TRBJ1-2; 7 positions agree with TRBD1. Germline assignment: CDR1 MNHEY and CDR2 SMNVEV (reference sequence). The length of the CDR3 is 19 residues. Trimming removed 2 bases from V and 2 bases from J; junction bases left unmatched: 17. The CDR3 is CASSLKGLRATGLNYGYTF. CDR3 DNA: TGTGCCAGCAGTTTAAAGGGTCTCCGGGCGACAGGGCTGAACTATGGCTACACCTTC.

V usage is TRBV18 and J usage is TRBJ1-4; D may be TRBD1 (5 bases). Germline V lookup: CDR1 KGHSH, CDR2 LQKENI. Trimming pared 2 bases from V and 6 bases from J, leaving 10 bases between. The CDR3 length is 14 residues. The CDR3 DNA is TGTGCCAGCTCACCAGGGGTGGGGCATGAAAAACTGTTTTTT. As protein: CASSPGVGHEKLFF.

CDR3 amino acids: CASSPPGYGYTF. The CDR3 nucleotides read TGTGCCAGCAGCCCACCCGGCTATGGCTACACCTTC. The gene calls are TRBV11-2 and TRBJ1-2; D is ambiguous. The V end lost 5 bases, the J end lost 4 bases, and 8 bases lay between the germline ends. The CDR3 contains 12 residues. Germline V gene sequence: CDR1 SGHAT, CDR2 FQNNGV.

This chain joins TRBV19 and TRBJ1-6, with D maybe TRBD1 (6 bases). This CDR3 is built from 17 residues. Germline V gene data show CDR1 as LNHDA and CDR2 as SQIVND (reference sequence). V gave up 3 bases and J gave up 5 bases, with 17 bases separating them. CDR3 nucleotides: TGTGCCAGTAGTATCGAGGACAGACTCCTGCATAATTCACCCCTCCACTTT. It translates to CASSIEDRLLHNSPLHF.

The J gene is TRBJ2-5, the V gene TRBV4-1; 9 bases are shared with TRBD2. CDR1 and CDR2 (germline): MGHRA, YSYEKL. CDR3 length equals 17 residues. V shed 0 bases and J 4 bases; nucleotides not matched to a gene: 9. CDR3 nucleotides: TGCGCCAGCAGCCAAGACACTGTGCGGGGGGGCGGAGAGACCCAGTACTTC. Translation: CASSQDTVRGGGETQYF.

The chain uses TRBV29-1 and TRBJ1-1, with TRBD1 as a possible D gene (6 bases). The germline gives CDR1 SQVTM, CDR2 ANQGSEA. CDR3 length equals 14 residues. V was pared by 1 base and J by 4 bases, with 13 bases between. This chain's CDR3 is CSVEAQQGGTEAFF. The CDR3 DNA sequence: TGCAGCGTTGAAGCCCAACAGGGAGGCACTGAAGCTTTCTTT.

This chain's CDR3 is CASSLLNDYGYTF. CDR3 bases: TGTGCCAGCAGCTTGCTGAATGACTATGGCTACACCTTC. The gene calls are TRBV5-6 and TRBJ1-2, with D uncertain. With 1 base removed from V and 3 bases from J, the gap between germline ends came to 7 bases. The CDR3 loop spans 13 amino acids. Germline values: CDR1 SGHDT, CDR2 YYEEEE.